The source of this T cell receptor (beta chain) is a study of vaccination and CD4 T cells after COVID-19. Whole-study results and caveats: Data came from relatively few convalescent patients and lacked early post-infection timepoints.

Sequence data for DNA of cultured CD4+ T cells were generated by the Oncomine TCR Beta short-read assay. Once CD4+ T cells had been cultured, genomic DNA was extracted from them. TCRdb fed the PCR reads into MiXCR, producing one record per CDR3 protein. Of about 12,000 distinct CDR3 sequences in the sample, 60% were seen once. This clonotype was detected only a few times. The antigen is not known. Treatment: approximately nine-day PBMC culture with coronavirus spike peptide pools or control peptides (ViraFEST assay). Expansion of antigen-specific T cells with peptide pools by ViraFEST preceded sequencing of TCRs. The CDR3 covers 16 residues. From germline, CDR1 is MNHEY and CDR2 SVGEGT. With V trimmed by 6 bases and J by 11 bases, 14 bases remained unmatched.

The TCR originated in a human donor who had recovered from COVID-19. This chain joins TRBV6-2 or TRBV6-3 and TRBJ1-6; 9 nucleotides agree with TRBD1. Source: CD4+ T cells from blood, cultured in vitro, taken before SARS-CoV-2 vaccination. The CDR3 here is CASSRPRDRASTPLHF. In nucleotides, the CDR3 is TGTGCCAGCAGCCGCCCCCGGGACAGGGCTTCTACACCCCTCCACTTT.